Listed below are T cell receptor beta chains from one sample, sequenced in a study of T cells in Graves' hyperthyroidism and ophthalmopathy. MiXCR was run by TCRdb on the multiplex PCR reads, yielding one entry per CDR3 protein. The profile shows about 510,000 distinct CDR3 sequences, around 43% of them singletons. The sequenced sample consisted of peripheral blood or thyroid tissue (not recorded which). The receptor source for this set is an adult woman with Graves' disease, either hyperthyroidism or ophthalmopathy (not recorded which). CDR3s include the opening cysteine and the closing phenylalanine or tryptophan. A D gene is named only where the DNA matches it firmly. Only some rows state a clone size, as once, few, many or a class for expanded clones.

>TRBJ1-6|TRBV5-1|few|TRBD1
CASSEEQGANSPLHF
TGCGCCAGCAGCGAGGAACAGGGGGCTAATTCACCCCTCCACTTT
>TRBJ1-2|TRBV10-3|many|NA
CAIMVENYGYTF
TGTGCCATCATGGTGGAGAACTATGGCTACACCTTC
>TRBJ2-5|TRBV9|many|TRBD2
CASSATSGYSQETQYF
TGTGCCAGCAGCGCGACTAGCGGATACTCACAAGAGACCCAGTACTTC
>TRBJ2-7|TRBV11-1|NA|NA
CASSFGAGFSYEQYF
TGTGCCAGCAGCTTTGGGGCAGGGTTCTCCTACGAGCAGTACTTC
>TRBJ1-1|TRBV6-2/TRBV6-3|few|NA
CASSYLAQNTEAFF
TGTGCCAGCAGTTACTTGGCCCAGAACACTGAAGCTTTCTTT
>TRBJ1-5|TRBV7-8|many|NA
CASSPNRRALNQPQHF
TGTGCCAGCAGCCCAAATCGCAGGGCCCTCAATCAGCCCCAGCATTTT
>TRBJ2-7|TRBV10-3|few|TRBD2
CAISAASGTVPTYEQYF
TGTGCCATCAGTGCGGCTAGCGGGACCGTGCCAACCTACGAGCAGTACTTC
>TRBJ1-1|TRBV10-3|few|NA
CAIRTSAEAFF
TGTGCCATCAGAACGTCCGCGGAAGCTTTCTTT
>TRBJ2-7|TRBV20-1|many|TRBD1
CSATSRQGAYEQYF
TGCAGTGCTACTTCGAGACAGGGGGCCTACGAGCAGTACTTC
>TRBJ2-7|TRBV7-9|NA|NA
CAVGGTVYEQYF
TGTGCCGTAGGGGGAACAGTGTACGAGCAGTACTTC
>TRBJ1-4|TRBV9|NA|TRBD1
CASSVAAGGDEKLFF
TGTGCCAGCAGCGTAGCGGCAGGGGGGGATGAAAAACTGTTTTTT
>TRBJ2-7|TRBV20-1|NA|NA
CSATLTSYEQYF
TGCAGTGCTACCCTGACTAGCTACGAGCAGTACTTC
>TRBJ2-6|TRBV19|NA|TRBD1
CASSPGTGRYSGANVLTF
TGTGCCAGTAGTCCCGGGACAGGGCGATATTCTGGGGCCAACGTCCTGACTTTC
>TRBJ1-2|TRBV6-6|NA|NA
CASRQGGAGYDYTF
TGTGCCAGCAGACAAGGGGGGGCTGGCTATGACTACACCTTC
>TRBJ2-1|TRBV29-1|NA|TRBD2
CSVETSGSPWNEQFF
TGCAGCGTTGAGACTAGCGGGAGTCCCTGGAATGAGCAGTTCTTC
>TRBJ2-2|TRBV12-3/TRBV12-4|NA|TRBD1
CASRGQTLYTGELFF
TGTGCCAGCAGGGGACAGACTCTATACACCGGGGAGCTGTTTTTT
>TRBJ2-5|TRBV4-2|NA|NA
CASSQDRLATDTQYF
TGTGCCAGCAGCCAAGATAGGCTAGCGACAGATACGCAGTACTTC
>TRBJ1-1|TRBV7-3|NA|NA
CASSPAGGLNTEAFF
TGTGCCAGCAGCCCCGCGGGGGGCCTGAACACTGAAGCTTTCTTT